This T cell receptor (beta chain) stems from a study of shared clonotypes between healthy human individuals. CD45RO-negative, CCR7-positively selected cells formed the naive CD8 fraction, excluding terminally differentiated effector memory CD45RA+ cells. The germline V gene has CDR1 SGHDT and CDR2 YYEEEE. This CDR3 region has 14 residues. With 3 bases clipped from V and 5 bases from J, the junction kept 4 bases outside the gene matches. Produced via immunoSEQ multiplex PCR; TCRdb's table is partial and in-frame only. The table shows some 2.1 million clones, with over 85% occurring only once. As to this clone: Its antigen is undetermined.

General study points: Tissues were not sampled, only blood, and their repertoires likely differ. Clonotypes not shared had lower generation probabilities than those common to all four donors.

The origin of this receptor is a man younger than 30 in good health. V usage is TRBV5-6 and J usage is TRBJ1-1, with 10 nucleotides matching TRBD1. Sequencing input: naive CD8+ T cells sorted from blood. Here the CDR3 reads CASSWGQGITEAFF. The CDR3 coding sequence is TGTGCCAGCAGCTGGGGACAGGGGATAACTGAAGCTTTCTTT. The complete variable domain, with remaining parts taken from reference TRBV5-6 and TRBJ1-1, reads DAGVTQSPTHLIKTRGQQVTLRCSPKSGHDTVSWYQQALGQGPQFIFQYYEEEERQRGNFPDRFSGHQFPNYSSELNVNALLLGDSALYLCASSWGQGITEAFFGQGTRLTVV.